This is a list of T cell receptor beta chains from one sample in a study of identical twins. In TCRdb, the 5' RACE reads were re-called with MiXCR into one record per CDR3 protein. The table shows a few hundred thousand distinct CDR3 sequences, with around 8% occurring only once. This sample was also put to use in a study of yellow fever vaccine responses in identical twins.

The sample comprised CD8+ T cells sorted from blood. All receptors derive from a woman younger than 30 in good health. Both conserved end residues are part of each CDR3. Each record gives: J gene, D gene, clone size, V gene, CDR3 DNA, CDR3 protein. The D gene is left open where the match is weak. Rows give clone size only sometimes, using once, few, many, or a class for an expanded clone.

TRBJ2-3	TRBD2	few	TRBV7-9	TGTGCCAGCAGCCCCCGGGAGGGCGAGGGAACAGATACGCAGTATTTT	CASSPREGEGTDTQYF
TRBJ2-1	.	few	TRBV6-2/TRBV6-3	TGTGCCAGCAGACCAGGTGGCTATGAGCAGTTCTTC	CASRPGGYEQFF
TRBJ2-7	TRBD1	.	TRBV11-2	TGTGCCAGCAGCCTCGTGGACGGGACAGGGTACGAGCAGTACTTC	CASSLVDGTGYEQYF
TRBJ2-3	TRBD2	.	TRBV6-5	TGTGCCAGCAGTTACCGGCTAGCGGGAACCGCAGATACGCAGTATTTT	CASSYRLAGTADTQYF
TRBJ2-3	.	many	TRBV15	TGTGCCACCAGCAGAGACGGGCTCACAGATACGCAGTATTTT	CATSRDGLTDTQYF
TRBJ2-7	.	few	TRBV7-6	TGTGCCAGCAGCTTAGGCGTTTCTCCCTACGAGCAGTACTTC	CASSLGVSPYEQYF
TRBJ1-4	.	.	TRBV4-1	TGCGCCAGCAGCCAACACCCTGCAACTAATGAAAAACTGTTTTTT	CASSQHPATNEKLFF
TRBJ2-3	.	many	TRBV12-3/TRBV12-4	TGTGCCAGCAGTTTTTGGGATAACACAGATACGCAGTATTTT	CASSFWDNTDTQYF
TRBJ2-3	TRBD1	many	TRBV10-3	TGTGCCATCAGTGATTCGCCGGGACAGGGGTCCACAGATACGCAGTATTTT	CAISDSPGQGSTDTQYF
TRBJ1-1	.	few	TRBV27	TGTGCCAGCAGTTTATATTCGGGATCAGGCACTGAAGCTTTCTTT	CASSLYSGSGTEAFF
TRBJ2-1	.	.	TRBV20-1	TGCAGTGCTAGGGGCGTGGGACTCGAGTACAATGAGCAGTTCTTC	CSARGVGLEYNEQFF
TRBJ2-7	.	few	TRBV14	TGTGCCAGCAGCCAAGCGGGGGTCGAGCAGTACTTC	CASSQAGVEQYF
TRBJ2-7	.	few	TRBV4-2	TGTGCCAGCAGCCAAGAGCAAGCAAGGGGCGCCTACGAGCAGTACTTC	CASSQEQARGAYEQYF
TRBJ2-2	.	few	TRBV6-9	TGTGCCAGCACTATCGGACACAGGACCGGGGAGCTGTTTTTT	CASTIGHRTGELFF
TRBJ2-1	.	few	TRBV12-3/TRBV12-4	TGTGCCAGCAGTTTAGGAGCAGGGATGGAGTTCTTC	CASSLGAGMEFF
TRBJ2-2	.	many	TRBV13	TGTGCCAGCAGCTTAGGAGCGGCCGGGGAGCTGTTTTTT	CASSLGAAGELFF
TRBJ2-7	.	few	TRBV4-1	TGCGCCAGCAGCCATCTCGGGGTCAACGAGCAGTACTTC	CASSHLGVNEQYF
TRBJ2-1	TRBD2	many	TRBV12-3/TRBV12-4	TGTGCCAGCACCTATCCCGGGACTAGCGGCTACAATGAGCAGTTCTTC	CASTYPGTSGYNEQFF
TRBJ2-1	TRBD2	many	TRBV5-5	TGTGCCAGCAGCTTGGCCGCTAGCGGGGGTATAAATGAGCAGTTCTTC	CASSLAASGGINEQFF
TRBJ1-2	.	few	TRBV7-9	TGTGCCAGCAGCGCGGAGGGGGGGAGAAATGGCTACACCTTC	CASSAEGGRNGYTF
TRBJ2-7	.	many	TRBV29-1	TGCAGCGTTGAAATTAGGGTGGGATACGAGCAGTACTTC	CSVEIRVGYEQYF
TRBJ1-1	.	.	TRBV11-2	TGTGCCAGCAGCTTAGAGTCGGCGTTAGGCATGAACACTGAAGCTTTCTTT	CASSLESALGMNTEAFF
TRBJ2-1	TRBD2	.	TRBV11-1	TGTGCCAGCAGCGGGCAGACTAGCGGGAGTAGGTCCTACAATGAGCAGTTCTTC	CASSGQTSGSRSYNEQFF
TRBJ2-1	.	many	TRBV12-3/TRBV12-4	TGTGCCAGCAGGACAGCGGGCGAGCAGTTCTTC	CASRTAGEQFF
TRBJ1-2	TRBD1	.	TRBV2	TGTGCCAGCATCGGGACAGCCTATGGCTACACCTTC	CASIGTAYGYTF
TRBJ2-6	.	few	TRBV18	TGTGCCAGCTCATCGTTCTCTGGGGCCAACGTCCTGACTTTC	CASSSFSGANVLTF
TRBJ2-6	.	many	TRBV3-1	TGTGCCAGCAGCCAAGATTACGGGGCCAACGTCCTGACTTTC	CASSQDYGANVLTF
TRBJ1-3	TRBD1	.	TRBV29-1	TGCAGCGTTGAGTTTGTAGACAGGGCTGGAAACACCATATATTTT	CSVEFVDRAGNTIYF
TRBJ1-1	.	few	TRBV27	TGTGCCAGCAGTTTGTCAGGGATCTTGAACACTGAAGCTTTCTTT	CASSLSGILNTEAFF
TRBJ2-5	TRBD1	few	TRBV15	TGTGCCACCAGCATGGGGACAGGGGATCAAGAGACCCAGTACTTC	CATSMGTGDQETQYF
TRBJ2-1	.	.	TRBV7-8	TGTGCCAGCAGCGACCGGGACAGCGGGGGAGAGCAGTTCTTC	CASSDRDSGGEQFF
TRBJ2-3	.	few	TRBV3-1	TGTGCCAGCAGCCTAACGTACGATACGCAGTATTTT	CASSLTYDTQYF
TRBJ2-5	.	many	TRBV29-1	TGCAGCGTTGATGCCGGGGATGTAGAAGAGACCCAGTACTTC	CSVDAGDVEETQYF
TRBJ2-7	TRBD2	many	TRBV12-5	TGTGCTAGTGGTGTACACTCAGGGACTAGCGCCTCCTACGAGCAGTACTTC	CASGVHSGTSASYEQYF
TRBJ2-7	.	many	TRBV5-1	TGCGCCAGCAGCTTGGGGCCACAACTCTCCTACGAGCAGTACTTC	CASSLGPQLSYEQYF
TRBJ2-2	.	many	TRBV6-6	TGTGCCAGCAGTTACTCAGAGGGGGCGGGAATGAACACCGGGGAGCTGTTTTTT	CASSYSEGAGMNTGELFF
TRBJ2-2	.	few	TRBV9	TGTGCCAGTCACTTTGAGGACCAGAACACCGGGGAGCTGTTTTTT	CASHFEDQNTGELFF
TRBJ2-1	TRBD2	few	TRBV6-5	TGTGCCAGCAGTTACTCCCCCAAACTAGCGGGATCCTACAATGAGCAGTTCTTC	CASSYSPKLAGSYNEQFF
TRBJ2-5	.	many	TRBV10-3	TGTGCCATCAGAACTAAAGAGACCCAGTACTTC	CAIRTKETQYF
TRBJ2-1	TRBD2	many	TRBV5-1	TGCGCCAGCAGCGGGGGTCTAGCGGGAGTTTTTTCCTACAATGAGCAGTTCTTC	CASSGGLAGVFSYNEQFF
TRBJ2-1	.	few	TRBV9	TGTGCCAGCAGCGGAGGGGGGGGTGAGCAGTTCTTC	CASSGGGGEQFF
TRBJ2-7	TRBD1	few	TRBV29-1	TGCAGCGTTGTCCGCGGGACAGGAGGACCCTACGAGCAGTACTTC	CSVVRGTGGPYEQYF
TRBJ2-6	.	.	TRBV6-2/TRBV6-3	TGTGCCAGCAGTTCCCTGGAGGGCTCTGGGGCCAACGTCCTGACTTTC	CASSSLEGSGANVLTF
TRBJ2-3	TRBD2	few	TRBV14	TGTGCCAGCAGCCGCGGGAGGGCCCCAGATACGCAGTATTTT	CASSRGRAPDTQYF